Presented here are 12 T cell receptor beta chains from one specimen sequenced in a study of T cells in Graves' hyperthyroidism and ophthalmopathy. Regions amplified from RNA transcripts were the TCR beta CDR3 regions. The TCR CDR3 was amplified in a first-round RT-PCR using the HTBI primer set. TCRdb independently ran MiXCR on the multiplex PCR reads; one entry per CDR3 protein. The table shows over 550,000 distinct CDR3 sequences, with 16% occurring only once. The specimen sequenced was blood. All receptors derive from a woman aged 18-29 years with Graves' hyperthyroidism.

This clonotype was seen at least ten times. The chain is built from TRBV6-1 and TRBJ2-7, with TRBD1 identical over 7 bases. The CDR3 consists of 13 residues. Germline-derived CDR1 and CDR2 are MNHNS and SASEGT. V trimming: 6 bases; J trimming: 3 bases; junction bases outside the gene matches: 5. The CDR3: CASSSTGLYEQYF. In nucleotides, the CDR3 is TGTGCCAGCAGCTCGACAGGGCTCTACGAGCAGTACTTC.

This clonotype showed up many times. The chain combines TRBV5-1 with TRBJ2-2; D gene unclear. The CDR3 contains 14 residues. Looked up from germline, CDR1 is SGHRS and CDR2 is YFSETQ. The V gene lost 0 bases and the J gene lost 6 bases, with 9 bases spanning the gap. CDR3 in DNA: TGCGCCAGCAGCTTGGGGCTAGACGCCGGGGAGCTGTTTTTT. Its translation is CASSLGLDAGELFF.

V and J are TRBV18 and TRBJ1-4; TRBD1 matches 8 bases. This CDR3 has 16 residues. V was clipped by 3 bases and J by 8 bases; unmatched bases: 11. CDR1 KGHSH and CDR2 LQKENI come from the germline V gene. CDR3 amino acids: CASSPLLTGASEKLFF. CDR3 nucleotides: TGTGCCAGCTCACCGCTCTTGACAGGGGCGTCGGAAAAACTGTTTTTT.

This clonotype occurred many times. CDR3 residues: CASSLAGTLFYGYTF. The CDR3 DNA sequence: TGTGCCAGCAGTTTGGCAGGGACCCTATTCTATGGCTACACCTTC. V and J are TRBV12-3 or TRBV12-4 and TRBJ1-2; possibly TRBD1 for D (5 bases). The CDR3 extends over 15 amino acids. The germline V and J ends were trimmed by 3 bases and 4 bases, with 15 bases remaining between them.

Only a few counts were recorded for this clonotype. The genes are TRBV4-1 and TRBJ2-3; 9 bases fit TRBD2. CDR1 is MGHRA, CDR2 YSYEKL, per germline. V gave up 4 bases and J gave up 6 bases; unmatched junction bases: 14. CDR3 length equals 17 residues. DNA of the CDR3: TGCGCCAGCAGCCCGAGTCGGCTAGCGGGGTTGACGGATACGCAGTATTTT. Translation gives CASSPSRLAGLTDTQYF.

This clonotype has ten or more counts. This chain joins TRBV18 and TRBJ1-1; D is ambiguous. Germline assignment: CDR1 KGHSH and CDR2 LQKENI. This CDR3 is 14 amino acids long. V was clipped by 0 bases and J by 1 base, with 6 bases between them. Here the CDR3 reads CASSPPLQNTEAFF. In nucleotides, the CDR3 is TGTGCCAGCTCACCACCGCTACAGAACACTGAAGCTTTCTTT.

There are a few counts of this clonotype. Relative to the germline gene, one junction end is altered; a read error may explain this. The chain combines TRBV7-2 with TRBJ2-2; possible D gene TRBD2, 5 bases. The CDR3 length is 16 residues. Germline CDR1 and CDR2: SGHTA and FQGNSA. CDR3 coding DNA: TGTGCCAGCAGCTTAACTATTAGGGCGGGCACCGGGAAGCTGTTTTTT. This encodes CASSLTIRAGTGKLFF.

This clonotype was picked up many times. The gene calls are TRBV2 and TRBJ2-7; 8 bases match TRBD1. Germline-derived CDR1 and CDR2 are SNHLY and FYNNEI. The CDR3 is 18 residues long. V gave up 0 bases and J gave up 3 bases; unmatched junction bases: 13. The CDR3 DNA follows: TGTGCCAGCAGTGAAGCGCCCCGGACAGGGAGGACGAGCTACGAGCAGTACTTC. Its protein is CASSEAPRTGRTSYEQYF.

The sample holds a few counts of this clonotype. The DNA for the CDR3 is TGTGCCAGTAGTTCCTCCGGGAACACTGAAGCTTTCTTT. This sequence encodes CASSSSGNTEAFF. This sequence joins TRBV19 and TRBJ1-1; D is unresolved. This CDR3 is 13 amino acids long. Germline-derived CDR1 and CDR2 are LNHDA and SQIVND (reference sequence). Trimming cost V 5 bases and J 1 base, with 8 bases left between them.

This clonotype has at least ten counts. The chain couples TRBV7-2 to TRBJ2-3; 8 positions agree with TRBD2. Germline V gene sequence: CDR1 SGHTA, CDR2 FQGNSA. CDR3 size: 15 residues. Losses at the gene ends were 5 bases for V and 3 bases for J; bases not matched to a gene: 7. The CDR3 DNA follows: TGTGCCAGCAGCGCGGGGGGCCTAAGGACAGATACGCAGTATTTT. This translates into CASSAGGLRTDTQYF.

This CDR3 reads CSVEDRQGSYEQYF. CDR3 nucleotide sequence: TGCAGCGTTGAAGATCGGCAGGGGTCCTACGAGCAGTACTTC. The chain combines TRBV29-1 with TRBJ2-7; D is possibly TRBD1 (6 bases). The germline CDR1 and CDR2 sequences are SQVTM and ANQGSEA. The V gene lost 0 bases and the J gene lost 1 base, with 10 bases spanning the gap. The CDR3 extends over 14 amino acids.

This sequence joins TRBV7-2 and TRBJ1-6; 9 nucleotides match TRBD1. The germline CDR1 and CDR2 sequences are SGHTA and FQGNSA. Germline trimming cut 5 bases from V and 10 bases from J; bases unmatched to any gene: 12. This CDR3 region has 16 residues. The CDR3 region has the DNA TGTGCCAGCAGCGCCTTCAAACAGGGGGCAGAATCACCCCTCCACTTT. It codes for CASSAFKQGAESPLHF.